The next 25 T cell receptor beta chains were all read from a single sample in a study of cytomegalovirus exposure and HLA in healthy donors. Profiling relied on immunoSEQ multiplex PCR, and the TCRdb table lists in-frame clones only, not all of them. The table records some 140,000 clones, approximately 87% of them present only once. The material sequenced was PBMCs. The receptors originated from a man younger than 35 in good health and CMV-seronegative.

The chain links TRBV5-1 to TRBJ1-2, with D possibly being TRBD1 (5 bases). With 4 bases removed from V and 3 bases from J, the gap between germline ends came to 19 bases. CDR3 length: 16 residues. The V gene's germline CDR1 is SGHRS and CDR2 YFSETQ. CDR3 bases: TGCGCCAGCAGCGCGGACAATAAGGACGGATACTATGGCTACACCTTC. Amino acids: CASSADNKDGYYGYTF.

The rearrangement joins TRBV2 to TRBJ2-5, with D perhaps matching TRBD1 (6 bases). The ends were cut back, 7 bases at V and 5 bases at J, with 14 bases in the middle. In germline, CDR1 is SNHLY, CDR2 FYNNEI. The CDR3 length is 13 residues. CDR3: CASTRGPTETQYF. In DNA, the CDR3 is TGTGCCAGCACCAGGGGACCTACGGAGACCCAGTACTTC.

This chain links TRBV9 with TRBJ2-3; D remains unclear. The V gene's germline CDR1 is SGDLS and CDR2 YYNGEE. The length of the CDR3 is 17 residues. The V and J ends lost 0 bases and 0 bases respectively, with 14 bases between them. The CDR3 loop reads CASSVGSGRHSTDTQYF. In DNA form, the CDR3 reads TGTGCCAGCAGCGTAGGTTCAGGAAGACATAGCACAGATACGCAGTATTTT.

CDR3 coding DNA: TGCGCCAGCAGCTTAAACCCCGGGACAGGGTTAATGAATGAGCAGTTCTTC. It is translated as CASSLNPGTGLMNEQFF. V is TRBV5-1 and J is TRBJ2-1; 9 bases map to TRBD1. Trimming cost V 2 bases and J 7 bases; bases outside gene matches: 13. The CDR3 loop spans 17 amino acids. In germline, CDR1 is SGHRS, CDR2 YFSETQ.

The J gene is TRBJ2-2, the V gene TRBV5-6; 12 bases line up with TRBD2. CDR1 is SGHDT, CDR2 YYEEEE, per germline. The ends lost 1 base at V and 5 bases at J; junction bases unmatched: 6. This CDR3 spans 17 amino acids. In DNA, the CDR3 is TGTGCCAGCAGCTTGCTAGCGGGAGGGCTAGGGACCGGGGAGCTGTTTTTT. Residues: CASSLLAGGLGTGELFF.

The chain links TRBV9 to TRBJ2-1; possible D gene TRBD2, 5 bases. Germline V gives CDR1 SGDLS, CDR2 YYNGEE. V lost 4 bases and J 7 bases, leaving 12 bases between the germline ends. The CDR3 spans 13 residues. DNA for the CDR3: TGTGCCAGCAGCATAACTAGTCAGAATGAGCAGTTCTTC. It specifies CASSITSQNEQFF.

V usage is TRBV7-8 and J usage is TRBJ2-7; 7 bases fit TRBD2. This CDR3 has 15 residues. The V gene end was trimmed by 0 bases and the J gene end by 5 bases; junction bases not matched to a gene: 7. The germline gives CDR1 SGHVS, CDR2 FQNEAQ. As DNA, the CDR3 is TGTGCCAGCAGCTTAGCGGGACTAATGTTACACGAGCAGTACTTC. Translation gives CASSLAGLMLHEQYF.

This chain links TRBV6-5 with TRBJ2-7; 8 bases map to TRBD2. The CDR3 covers 12 residues. Germline V gene lookup returns CDR1 MNHEY and CDR2 SVGAGI. After removal of 10 bases from V and 3 bases from J, the junction contained 5 bases not matched to a gene. The CDR3 is CATTGTSYEQYF. CDR3 DNA sequence: TGTGCCACCACCGGGACTAGCTACGAGCAGTACTTC.

This rearrangement joins TRBV16 to TRBJ2-3; D may be TRBD1 (6 bases). In germline, CDR1 is KGHSY, CDR2 FQNENV. The CDR3 is 16 residues long. V shed 5 bases and J shed 0 bases, with 15 bases lying between them. CDR3 in DNA: TGTGCCAGCAGCAATCCCGGGACAAGTAGCACAGATACGCAGTATTTT. This codes for CASSNPGTSSTDTQYF.

This clone was observed a handful of times. V and J are TRBV7-2 and TRBJ2-1; TRBD2 matches 12 bases. This CDR3 region has 17 residues. CDR1 and CDR2 (germline): SGHTA, FQGNSA. V dropped 1 base and J dropped 5; count of bases not matched to a gene: 6. CDR3 sequence: CASSLGASGRAHNEQFF. Written as DNA, the CDR3 is TGTGCCAGCAGCTTAGGGGCTAGCGGGAGGGCCCACAATGAGCAGTTCTTC.

This clone was seen only once. This sequence joins TRBV19 and TRBJ2-7, with a tentative D call TRBD2 (5 bases). Trimming shortened V by 10 bases and J by 2 bases, and 15 bases separated the two germline ends. The CDR3 spans 13 residues. Germline CDR1 and CDR2: LNHDA and SQIVND (reference sequence). CDR3 DNA: TGTGCCACCGCAGGAAAGGAGGCCTACGAGCAGTACTTC. Its translation is CATAGKEAYEQYF.

The chain is built from TRBV13 and TRBJ2-5, with a weak D call TRBD2 (5 bases). CDR3 length equals 14 residues. V was cut by 2 bases and J by 5 bases, with 12 bases left in between. Germline assignment: CDR1 PRHDT and CDR2 FYEKMQ (reference sequence). CDR3: CASSLRGRGETQYF. The CDR3 nucleotides are TGTGCCAGCAGCTTACGAGGGCGCGGTGAGACCCAGTACTTC.

V gene TRBV5-6 combines with J gene TRBJ1-2, with 9 bases fitting TRBD1. CDR1 SGHDT and CDR2 YYEEEE come from the germline V gene. Trimming at V came to 4 bases and at J to 5 bases, leaving 3 bases not matched to a gene. The length of the CDR3 is 13 residues. CDR3 protein: CASSPGTGYGYTF. The DNA for the CDR3 is TGTGCCAGCAGCCCCGGGACAGGGTATGGCTACACCTTC.

The table lists this clone with a few counts. The genes are TRBV27 and TRBJ2-7; tentatively, D is TRBD1 (5 bases). The CDR3 length is 16 residues. The ends were cut back, 6 bases at V and 2 bases at J, with 20 bases in the middle. Germline CDR1 is MNHEY and CDR2 is SMNVEV (reference sequence). CDR3 protein: CASSPRWTTTAYEQYF. CDR3 bases: TGTGCCAGCAGCCCCCGCTGGACAACTACCGCCTACGAGCAGTACTTC.

CDR3 DNA sequence: TGTGCCAGCAGCTTACAGGGGGCGAACTATGGCTACACCTTC. Translating gives CASSLQGANYGYTF. The chain combines TRBV7-2 with TRBJ1-2; 8 bases fit TRBD1. CDR3 size: 14 residues. The germline V gene has CDR1 SGHTA and CDR2 FQGNSA. With V trimmed by 2 bases and J by 2 bases, 1 base remained unmatched.

V and J are TRBV18 and TRBJ2-7; 7 nucleotides align to TRBD2. The CDR3 sequence is 15 residues long. Looked up from germline, CDR1 is KGHSH and CDR2 is LQKENI. Trimming took 6 bases from V and 6 from J; bases not matched to a gene: 14. In DNA form, the CDR3 reads TGTGCCAGCTCGCCCGGGACTGGGCCGGGAGGCGAGCAGTACTTC. It is translated as CASSPGTGPGGEQYF.

This chain connects TRBV6-4 to TRBJ2-6, with a possible D match to TRBD1 (6 bases). V lost 2 bases, J lost 4 bases, and 12 bases lay in between. From germline, CDR1 is MRHNA and CDR2 SNTAGT. The length of the CDR3 is 16 residues. CDR3 in DNA: TGTGCCAGCAGTGACGACTCGGGGACAGGGGCCAACGTCCTGACTTTC. Translating gives CASSDDSGTGANVLTF.

The chain has TRBV10-3 and TRBJ2-1, with TRBD2 identical over 9 bases. The CDR3 is made up of 14 amino acids. V trimming: 10 bases; J trimming: 4 bases; junction bases outside the gene matches: 8. Per the germline V gene, CDR1 is ENHRY and CDR2 is SYGVKD. The CDR3 coding sequence is TGTGCCACCGCGGGGGGGACAGTGTACAATGAGCAGTTCTTC. Translation gives CATAGGTVYNEQFF.

This clone has a handful of counts. The chain employs TRBV29-1 and TRBJ2-5, with a possible D match to TRBD2 (5 bases). CDR1 SQVTM and CDR2 ANQGSEA come from the germline V gene. The CDR3 has 16 amino acids. Trimming took 0 bases from V and 7 from J, leaving 21 bases between them. The CDR3 region is CSVEDPHSGRRGTQYF. The CDR3 DNA is TGCAGCGTTGAAGATCCCCACTCGGGAAGACGGGGGACCCAGTACTTC.

A few counts support this clone. The chain joins TRBV19 to TRBJ2-7; 7 bases line up with TRBD2. This CDR3 comprises 15 residues. The V and J ends lost 1 base and 2 bases, in that order; junction bases with no gene match: 5. Per germline, CDR1 LNHDA and CDR2 SQIVND (reference sequence). CDR3 in amino acids: CASSIVAGVPYEQYF. The CDR3 nucleotides read TGTGCCAGTAGTATAGTTGCGGGAGTCCCCTACGAGCAGTACTTC.

The chain links TRBV18 to TRBJ1-2; 7 bases line up with TRBD1. Germline V CDR1 and CDR2: KGHSH, LQKENI. This CDR3 comprises 14 residues. The V and J ends lost 6 bases and 6 bases, in that order; junction bases with no gene match: 10. The CDR3, as DNA: TGTGCCAGCTCGACGACGATCAGGGGGGATGGCTACACCTTC. Translating gives CASSTTIRGDGYTF. Full variable domain (rest looked up from reference TRBV18 and TRBJ1-2): NAGVMQNPRHLVRRRGQEARLRCSPMKGHSHVYWYRQLPEEGLKFMVYLQKENIIDESGMPKERFSAEFPKEGPSILRIQQVVRGDSAAYFCASSTTIRGDGYTFGSGTRLTVV.

This chain joins TRBV28 and TRBJ2-5; D is undetermined. The V gene lost 9 bases and the J gene lost 1 base, with 12 bases spanning the gap. In germline, CDR1 is MDHEN, CDR2 SYDVKM. The CDR3 contains 13 residues. CDR3 residues: CASTWQFQETQYF. CDR3 nucleotides: TGTGCCAGTACGTGGCAGTTCCAAGAGACCCAGTACTTC.

This clone was recorded once. The rearrangement uses TRBV6-4 and TRBJ2-1, with 9 bases that match TRBD2. CDR1 is MRHNA and CDR2 is SNTAGT in the germline V gene. V was pared by 3 bases and J by 4 bases, with 4 bases of the junction left unmatched. The CDR3 contains 15 residues. CDR3 nucleotide sequence: TGTGCCAGCAGTGAGCGGGGGGGAGAGTACAATGAGCAGTTCTTC. It encodes CASSERGGEYNEQFF.

This chain connects TRBV6-5 to TRBJ2-7, with 10 nucleotides matching TRBD1. Germline-derived CDR1 and CDR2 are MNHEY and SVGAGI. Losses at the gene ends were 9 bases for V and 3 bases for J; bases not matched to a gene: 5. The CDR3 sequence is 13 residues long. As DNA, the CDR3 is TGTGCCAGTCCCGGGACAGGGGTCTACGAGCAGTACTTC. Translation gives CASPGTGVYEQYF.

This chain connects TRBV9 to TRBJ1-5; 7 positions agree with TRBD1. CDR1 and CDR2 (germline): SGDLS, YYNGEE. Trimming removed 4 bases from V and 3 bases from J; junction bases left unmatched: 4. This CDR3 spans 14 amino acids. The CDR3 protein is CASSPGQFNQPQHF. In DNA form, the CDR3 reads TGTGCCAGCAGCCCGGGACAGTTCAATCAGCCCCAGCATTTT. The whole variable domain, filled in from reference TRBV9 and TRBJ1-5, reads DSGVTQTPKHLITATGQRVTLRCSPRSGDLSVYWYQQSLDQGLQFLIQYYNGEERAKGNILERFSAQQFPDLHSELNLSSLELGDSALYFCASSPGQFNQPQHFGDGTRLSIL.